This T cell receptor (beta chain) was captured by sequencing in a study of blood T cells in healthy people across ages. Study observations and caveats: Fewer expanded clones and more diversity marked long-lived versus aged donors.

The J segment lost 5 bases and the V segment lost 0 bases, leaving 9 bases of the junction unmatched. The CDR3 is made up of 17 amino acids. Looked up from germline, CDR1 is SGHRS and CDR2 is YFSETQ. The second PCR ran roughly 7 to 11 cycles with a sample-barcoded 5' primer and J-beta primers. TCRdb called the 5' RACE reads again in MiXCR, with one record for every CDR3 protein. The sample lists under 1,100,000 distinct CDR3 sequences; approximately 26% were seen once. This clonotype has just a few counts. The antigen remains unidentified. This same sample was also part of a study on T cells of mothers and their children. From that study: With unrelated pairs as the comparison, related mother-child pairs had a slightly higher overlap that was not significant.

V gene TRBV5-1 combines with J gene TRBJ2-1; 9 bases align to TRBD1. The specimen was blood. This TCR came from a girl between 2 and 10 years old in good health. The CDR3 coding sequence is TGCGCCAGCAGCTTGGGGGGACCGGGACAGGGTCACAATGAGCAGTTCTTC. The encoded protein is CASSLGGPGQGHNEQFF. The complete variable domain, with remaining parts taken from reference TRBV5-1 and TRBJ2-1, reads KAGVTQTPRYLIKTRGQQVTLSCSPISGHRSVSWYQQTPGQGLQFLFEYFSETQRNKGNFPGRFSGRQFSNSRSEMNVSTLELGDSALYLCASSLGGPGQGHNEQFFGPGTRLTVL.